One sample yielded the 11 T cell receptor beta chains listed below, sequenced in a study of tumor-infiltrating lymphocytes in primary liver carcinoma. Making TCR beta cDNA involved approximately 0.5 ug total RNA and a constant-region primer. ARM-PCR, slightly modified, supplied the TCR beta libraries through three nested multiplex PCR rounds. TRBV1-TRBV30 forward and Cbeta reverse primers drove the first two roughly 10-cycle rounds. TCRdb reanalysed the multiplex PCR reads using MiXCR and keeps one entry per CDR3 protein. The sample holds 330,000 or so distinct CDR3 sequences, about 65% seen once. The source of the blood RNA was unsorted whole blood, and germline DNA was extracted as well. The material sequenced was peripheral blood. The receptors were gathered from a man aged 35-49 years with primary liver carcinoma and hepatitis B virus infection.

As regards this clonotype: Germline and junction disagree at one end, which may indicate a read error. The V and J genes are TRBV6-5 and TRBJ2-7, with 8 nucleotides matching TRBD1. The CDR3 totals 15 residues. Germline V lookup: CDR1 MNHEY, CDR2 SVGAGI. CDR3 sequence reads: CASSMSRGLSYEQYF. DNA of the CDR3: TGTGCCAGCAGTATGTCCAGGGGGCTGAGCTACGAGCAATACTTC.

As concerns this clonotype: This may be a read error: a much more frequent sequence differs by one nucleotide. The chain couples TRBV6-2 or TRBV6-3 to TRBJ1-2; D perhaps matches TRBD1 (6 bases). Germline CDR1 MNHEY, CDR2 SVGEGT. The CDR3 extends over 14 amino acids. CDR3 coding DNA: TGTGCCAGCACCCAATACAGGGAGGGACAAGGCTGCACCTTC. Translated, it gives CASTQYREGQGCTF.

The rearrangement uses TRBV28 and TRBJ1-5; TRBD1 might be the D (6 bases). Germline V gene lookup returns CDR1 MDHEN and CDR2 SYDVKM. Trimming left V 7 bases short and J 7 bases short, with 17 bases between. This CDR3 is 14 amino acids long. The CDR3 DNA is TGTGCCAGCAACAAGGACAGATTAGACCAGCCCCAGCATTTT. Protein product: CASNKDRLDQPQHF.

Concerning this clonotype: A read error is likely, as this CDR3 ends without the conserved phenylalanine or tryptophan. This chain links TRBV6-5 with TRBJ1-1; tentatively, D is TRBD1 (5 bases). V was clipped by 2 bases and J by 0 bases, with 13 bases between them. CDR3 length: 16 residues. Germline-derived CDR1 and CDR2 are MNHEY and SVGAGI. CDR3 sequence (DNA): TGTGCCAGCAGTTACGAGGGGCTTGGTGTGAACACTGAAGCTTTCCTT. Encoded protein: CASSYEGLGVNTEAFL.

This chain joins TRBV6-5 and TRBJ2-5; 9 bases are shared with TRBD2. The CDR3 runs to 16 residues. After removal of 2 bases from V and 4 bases from J, the junction contained 8 bases not matched to a gene. CDR1 and CDR2 from the germline V gene are MNHEY and SVGAGI. The CDR3 nucleotides are TGTGCCAGCAGTTACGGAAGACTAGCGGAAGTAGAGACCCAGTACTTC. This sequence encodes CASSYGRLAEVETQYF.

A few counts support this clonotype. V and J are TRBV5-1 and TRBJ2-7; D remains unclear. V was pared by 2 bases and J by 3 bases, with 21 bases between. Germline CDR1 reads SGHRS; CDR2 reads YFSETQ. The CDR3 covers 17 residues. The CDR3 coding sequence is TGCGCCAGCAGCTTAAGCAGGCCGATACCCTCTTACTACGAGCAGTACTTC. Its translation is CASSLSRPIPSYYEQYF.

The rearrangement links TRBV11-2 to TRBJ2-1, with TRBD2 matching 9 bases. Germline values: CDR1 SGHAT, CDR2 FQNNGV. V shed 4 bases, J shed 0 bases, and the junction held 7 bases outside the gene matches. This CDR3 is 17 amino acids long. CDR3 protein: CASSYDLAGVSYNEQFF. CDR3 bases: TGTGCCAGCAGCTATGACTTAGCGGGAGTCTCCTACAATGAGCAGTTCTTC.

Regarding this clonotype: This may come from a read error, since a much larger clone is one base off. V and J are TRBV6-2 or TRBV6-3 and TRBJ2-3; TRBD1 matches 8 bases. The germline V gene encodes CDR1 MNHEY and CDR2 SVGEGT. Trimming cost V 6 bases and J 4 bases; bases outside gene matches: 9. CDR3 length: 15 amino acids. CDR3 amino acids: CASRPRTGCADTQYF. The CDR3 region has the DNA TGTGCCAGCAGGCCCAGGACAGGGTGCGCAGATACGCAGTATTTT.

Of note for this clonotype: Mismatch with germline at one junction end may stem from a read error. The chain employs TRBV11-3 and TRBJ2-1; possibly TRBD1 for D (5 bases). CDR1 and CDR2 from the germline V gene are SGHNT and YENEEA. The CDR3 covers 13 residues. CDR3 sequence: CASSLGQRNGQFF. The CDR3 DNA reads TGTGCCAGCAGCTTAGGACAGCGCAATGGGCAGTTCTTC.

On this clonotype: A much larger clone differs by one base, so this may be a read error. The V call is TRBV6-6, the J call TRBJ2-5; unclear D gene. The germline V and J ends were trimmed by 7 bases and 5 bases, with 8 bases remaining between them. Germline V lookup: CDR1 MNHNY, CDR2 SVGAGI (reference sequence). CDR3 length equals 11 residues. CDR3: CASKSVETQYF. As DNA, the CDR3 is TGTGCCAGCAAATCCGTGGAGACCCAGTACTTC.

About this clonotype: A read error is likely, as this CDR3 ends without the conserved phenylalanine or tryptophan. The DNA is left out, because the CDR3 cannot be placed on it with certainty; the CDR3 is given as TCRdb lists it. The chain carries TRBV11-1 and TRBJ2-1; the table's D call, TRBD1, was not checked against the DNA. Per germline, CDR1 SGHAT and CDR2 FQDESV (reference sequence). Both ends counted, the CDR3 spans 12 residues. This chain's CDR3 is CASSLDGGEQFL.